The present T cell receptor (beta chain) was sequenced within a study of cytomegalovirus exposure and HLA in healthy donors. Study-wide results and limits: Researchers reported in a later analysis that common viral pathogens appeared linked to several top clusters.

V lost 4 bases to trimming and J lost 0 bases; unmatched junction nucleotides: 9. Germline V CDR1 and CDR2: KGHSH, LQKENI. This CDR3 contains 18 residues. Use of 60 Vbeta and 13 Jbeta primers characterized the PCR. Using immunoSEQ multiplex PCR, the repertoire was profiled, and TCRdb retains in-frame clones only, with some absent. Seen here are tens of thousands of clones, almost 85% observed once, and the top ten hold 1.5% to 2%. Remarks on this clone: Its specificity is unknown.

Sequenced input: PBMCs. This clonotype was obtained from a man aged 18 to 29 in good health and CMV-seronegative. The chain joins TRBV18 to TRBJ2-1, with TRBD2 matching 10 bases. The DNA for the CDR3 is TGTGCCAGCTCACGACTTGAAGCGGGAGGGCACTCCTACAATGAGCAGTTCTTC. This sequence encodes CASSRLEAGGHSYNEQFF.